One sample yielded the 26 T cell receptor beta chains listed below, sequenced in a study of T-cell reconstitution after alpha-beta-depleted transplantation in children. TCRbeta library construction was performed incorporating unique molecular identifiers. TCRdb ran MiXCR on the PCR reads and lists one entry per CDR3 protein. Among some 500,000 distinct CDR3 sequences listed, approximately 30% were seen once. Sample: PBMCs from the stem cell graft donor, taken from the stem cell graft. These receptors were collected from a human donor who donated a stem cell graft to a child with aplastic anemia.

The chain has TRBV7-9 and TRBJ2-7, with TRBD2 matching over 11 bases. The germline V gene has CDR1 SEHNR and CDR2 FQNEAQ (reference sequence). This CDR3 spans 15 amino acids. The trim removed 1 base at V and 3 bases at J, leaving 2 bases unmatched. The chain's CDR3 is CASSLDTSGSYEQYF. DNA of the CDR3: TGTGCCAGCAGCTTAGATACTAGCGGGAGCTACGAGCAGTACTTC. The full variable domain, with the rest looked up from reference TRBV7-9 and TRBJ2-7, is DTGVSQNPRHKITKRGQNVTFRCDPISEHNRLYWYRQTLGQGPEFLTYFQNEAQLEKSRLLSDRFSAERPKGSFSTLEIQRTEQGDSAMYLCASSLDTSGSYEQYFGPGTRLTVT.

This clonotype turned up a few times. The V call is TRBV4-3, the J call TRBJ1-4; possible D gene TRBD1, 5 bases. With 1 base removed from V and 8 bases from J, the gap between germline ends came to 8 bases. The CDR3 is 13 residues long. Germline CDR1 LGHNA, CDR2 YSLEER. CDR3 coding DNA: TGCGCCAGCAGCCAAGGGGGCGCCGAAAAACTGTTTTTT. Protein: CASSQGGAEKLFF.

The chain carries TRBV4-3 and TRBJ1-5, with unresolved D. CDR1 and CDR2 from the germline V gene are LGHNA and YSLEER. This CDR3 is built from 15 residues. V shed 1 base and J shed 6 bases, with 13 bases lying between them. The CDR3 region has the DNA TGCGCCAGCAGCCAAGTGGTGGGAGACGGTCAGCCCCAGCATTTT. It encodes CASSQVVGDGQPQHF.

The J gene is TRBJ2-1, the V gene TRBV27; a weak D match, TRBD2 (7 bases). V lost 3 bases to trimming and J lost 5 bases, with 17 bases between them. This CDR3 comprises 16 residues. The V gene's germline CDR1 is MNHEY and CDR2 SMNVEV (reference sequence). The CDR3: CASSLKSGGVHNEQFF. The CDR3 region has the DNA TGTGCCAGCAGTTTGAAGTCGGGGGGCGTCCACAATGAGCAGTTCTTC.

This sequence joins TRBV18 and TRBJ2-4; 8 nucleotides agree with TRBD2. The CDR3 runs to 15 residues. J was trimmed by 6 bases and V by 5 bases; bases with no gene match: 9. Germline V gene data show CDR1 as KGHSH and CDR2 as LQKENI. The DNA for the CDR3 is TGTGCCAGCTCAAAGGAGCGGGAGTTCTTAAACATTCAGTACTTC. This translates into CASSKEREFLNIQYF.

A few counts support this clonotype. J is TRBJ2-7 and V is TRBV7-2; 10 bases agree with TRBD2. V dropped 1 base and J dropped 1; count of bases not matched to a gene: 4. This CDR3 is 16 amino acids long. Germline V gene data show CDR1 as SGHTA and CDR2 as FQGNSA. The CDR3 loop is CASSLGTTSGSYEQYF. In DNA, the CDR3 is TGTGCCAGCAGCTTAGGAACGACTAGCGGGTCCTACGAGCAGTACTTC.

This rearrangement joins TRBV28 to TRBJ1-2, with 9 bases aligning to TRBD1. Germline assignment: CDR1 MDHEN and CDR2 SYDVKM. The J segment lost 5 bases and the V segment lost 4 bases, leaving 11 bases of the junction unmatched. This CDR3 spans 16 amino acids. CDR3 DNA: TGTGCCAGCAGTTCTACAGGGGGCGCAGGAATGTATGGCTACACCTTC. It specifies CASSSTGGAGMYGYTF.

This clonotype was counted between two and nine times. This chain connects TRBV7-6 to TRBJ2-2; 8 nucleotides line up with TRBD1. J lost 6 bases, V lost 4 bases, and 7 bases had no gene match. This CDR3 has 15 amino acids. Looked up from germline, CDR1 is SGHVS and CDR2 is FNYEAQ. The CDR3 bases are TGTGCCAGCAGCTCCGGACAGGGCGGTTCCGGGGAGCTGTTTTTT. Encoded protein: CASSSGQGGSGELFF.

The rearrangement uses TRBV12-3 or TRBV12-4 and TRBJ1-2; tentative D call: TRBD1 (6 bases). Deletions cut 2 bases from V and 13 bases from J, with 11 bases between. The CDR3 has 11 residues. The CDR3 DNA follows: TGTGCCAGCAGTTTACAGGGGTCGGGCACCTTC. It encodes CASSLQGSGTF.

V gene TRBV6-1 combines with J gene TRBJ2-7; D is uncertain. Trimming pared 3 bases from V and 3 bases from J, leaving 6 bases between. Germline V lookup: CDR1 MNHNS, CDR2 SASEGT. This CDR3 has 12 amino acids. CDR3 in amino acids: CASSEAVYEQYV. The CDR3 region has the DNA TGTGCCAGCAGTGAGGCCGTCTACGAGCAGTACGTC.

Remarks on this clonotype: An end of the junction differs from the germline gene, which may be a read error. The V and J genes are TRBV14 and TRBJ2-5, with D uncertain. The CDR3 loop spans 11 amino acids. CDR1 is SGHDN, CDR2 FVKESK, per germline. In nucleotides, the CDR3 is TGTGCCAGCAGCCAGGGTGTGACCAAGTACTTC. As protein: CASSQGVTKYF.

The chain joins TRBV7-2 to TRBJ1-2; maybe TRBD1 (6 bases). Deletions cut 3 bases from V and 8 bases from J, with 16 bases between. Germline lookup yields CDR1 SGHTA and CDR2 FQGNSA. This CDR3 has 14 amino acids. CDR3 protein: CASSLGGGAYGYTF. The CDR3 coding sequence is TGTGCCAGCAGCTTGGGTGGGGGCGCGTACGGCTACACCTTC. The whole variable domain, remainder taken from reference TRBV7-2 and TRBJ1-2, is GAGVSQSPSNKVTEKGKDVELRCDPISGHTALYWYRQSLGQGLEFLIYFQGNSAPDKSGLPSDRFSAERTGGSVSTLTIQRTQQEDSAVYLCASSLGGGAYGYTFGSGTRLTVV.

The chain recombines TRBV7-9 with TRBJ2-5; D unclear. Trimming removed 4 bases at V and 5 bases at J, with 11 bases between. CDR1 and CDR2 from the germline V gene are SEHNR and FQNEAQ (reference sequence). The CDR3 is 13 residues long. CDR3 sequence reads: CASSSGARETQYF. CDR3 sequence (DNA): TGTGCCAGCAGCTCCGGCGCCCGGGAGACCCAGTACTTC.

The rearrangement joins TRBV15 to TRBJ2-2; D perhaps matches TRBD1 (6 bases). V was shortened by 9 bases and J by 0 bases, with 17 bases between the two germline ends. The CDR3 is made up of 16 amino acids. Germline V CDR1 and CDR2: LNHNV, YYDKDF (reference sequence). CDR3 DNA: TGTGCCACGAACGACAGGCCTACGTCGAACACCGGGGAGCTGTTTTTT. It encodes CATNDRPTSNTGELFF.

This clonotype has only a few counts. The CDR3 DNA reads as TGTGCCAGCAGCCTCCCGGCAGCGGCACACTACAATGAGCAGTTCTTC. This sequence encodes CASSLPAAAHYNEQFF. The genes are TRBV6-2 or TRBV6-3 and TRBJ2-1; D might be TRBD2 (5 bases). V was trimmed by 6 bases and J by 3 bases, leaving 18 bases between them. Germline V CDR1 and CDR2: MNHEY, SVGEGT. The CDR3 runs to 16 residues.

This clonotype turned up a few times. For the CDR3, the DNA is TGTGCCAGCAGCTTAGCTAGGGGCCAAGAGACCCAGTACTTC. Amino acids: CASSLARGQETQYF. The chain carries TRBV7-2 and TRBJ2-5; maybe TRBD1 (5 bases). V lost 0 bases and J lost 1, with 6 bases in between. CDR3 length: 14 residues. Germline values: CDR1 SGHTA, CDR2 FQGNSA.

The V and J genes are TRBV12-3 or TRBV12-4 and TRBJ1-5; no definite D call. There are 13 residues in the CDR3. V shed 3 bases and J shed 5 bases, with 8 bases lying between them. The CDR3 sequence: CASSLGSYQPQHF. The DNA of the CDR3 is TGTGCCAGCAGTTTGGGATCCTATCAGCCCCAGCATTTT.

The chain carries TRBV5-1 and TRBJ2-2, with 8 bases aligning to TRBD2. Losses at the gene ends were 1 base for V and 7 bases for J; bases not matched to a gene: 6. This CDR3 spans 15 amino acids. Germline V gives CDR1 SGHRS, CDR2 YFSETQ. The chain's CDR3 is CASSLHSGTSGELFF. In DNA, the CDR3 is TGCGCCAGCAGCTTGCATAGCGGGACGAGCGGGGAGCTGTTTTTT.

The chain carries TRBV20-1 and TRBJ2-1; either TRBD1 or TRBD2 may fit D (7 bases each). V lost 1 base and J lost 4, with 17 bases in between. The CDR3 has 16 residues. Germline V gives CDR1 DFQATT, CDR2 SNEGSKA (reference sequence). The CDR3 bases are TGCAGTGCTAGAGGGGGAGGGACAGTACGTTACAATGAGCAGTTCTTC. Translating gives CSARGGGTVRYNEQFF.

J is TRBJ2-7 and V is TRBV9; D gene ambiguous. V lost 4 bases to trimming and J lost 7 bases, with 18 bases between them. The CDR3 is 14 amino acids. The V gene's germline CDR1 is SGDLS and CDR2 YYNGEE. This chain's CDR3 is CASSLTTVVSEQYF. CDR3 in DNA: TGTGCCAGCAGCCTCACCACGGTAGTCTCGGAGCAGTACTTC. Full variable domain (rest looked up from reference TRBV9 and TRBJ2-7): DSGVTQTPKHLITATGQRVTLRCSPRSGDLSVYWYQQSLDQGLQFLIQYYNGEERAKGNILERFSAQQFPDLHSELNLSSLELGDSALYFCASSLTTVVSEQYFGPGTRLTVT.

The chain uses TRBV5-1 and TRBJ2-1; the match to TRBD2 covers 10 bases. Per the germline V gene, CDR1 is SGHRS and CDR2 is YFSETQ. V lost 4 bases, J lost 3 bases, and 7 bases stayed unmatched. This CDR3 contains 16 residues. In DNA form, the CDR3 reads TGCGCCAGCAGCGATCCTAGCGGGAGCTACTACAATGAGCAGTTCTTC. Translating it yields CASSDPSGSYYNEQFF.

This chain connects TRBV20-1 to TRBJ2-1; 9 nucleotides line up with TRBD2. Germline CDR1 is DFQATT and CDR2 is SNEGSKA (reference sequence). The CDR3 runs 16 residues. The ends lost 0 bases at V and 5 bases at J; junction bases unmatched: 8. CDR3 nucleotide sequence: TGCAGTGCTAGAGATCAGAGCGGGGGGTACAACAATGAGCAGTTCTTC. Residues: CSARDQSGGYNNEQFF.

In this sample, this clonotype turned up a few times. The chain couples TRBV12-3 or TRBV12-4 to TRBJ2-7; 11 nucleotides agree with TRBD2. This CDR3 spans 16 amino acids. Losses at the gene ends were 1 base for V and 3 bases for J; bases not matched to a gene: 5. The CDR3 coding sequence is TGTGCCAGCAGTTTAGGACTAGCGGGGCGACACTACGAGCAGTACTTC. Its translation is CASSLGLAGRHYEQYF.

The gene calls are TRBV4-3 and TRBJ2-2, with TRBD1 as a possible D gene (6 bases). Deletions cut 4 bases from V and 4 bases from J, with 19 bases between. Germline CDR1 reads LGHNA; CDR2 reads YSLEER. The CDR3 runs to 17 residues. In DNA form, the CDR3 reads TGCGCCAGCAGCCCCCAAGGCGGTCAGGGGAGCACCGGGGAGCTGTTTTTT. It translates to CASSPQGGQGSTGELFF.

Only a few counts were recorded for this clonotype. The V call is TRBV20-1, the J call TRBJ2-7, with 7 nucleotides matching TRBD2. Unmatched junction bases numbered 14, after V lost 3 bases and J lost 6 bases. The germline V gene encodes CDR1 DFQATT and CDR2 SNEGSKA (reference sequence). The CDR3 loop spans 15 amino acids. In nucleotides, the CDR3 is TGCAGTGCTAGGGTCCCGACTAGCTATTTCGGCGAGCAGTACTTC. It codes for CSARVPTSYFGEQYF.

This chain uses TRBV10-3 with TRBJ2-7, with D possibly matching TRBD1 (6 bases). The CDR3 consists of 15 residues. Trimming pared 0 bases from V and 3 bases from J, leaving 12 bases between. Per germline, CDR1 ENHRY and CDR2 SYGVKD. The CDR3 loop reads CAISESGGGLYEQYF. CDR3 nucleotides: TGTGCCATCAGTGAGTCGGGTGGGGGCCTCTACGAGCAGTACTTC.